This T cell receptor (beta chain) was recovered during a study of T-cell memory formation after mild COVID-19. The overall study: Among the donors, TCR clusters were largely specific to each donor.

As regards this clonotype: What it recognizes is unknown.

Study-level findings and limits: The study found balanced CD4/CD8 in clones contracting day 15 to 85 and a CD4+ lean in later expanders. Clones which contracted sat mainly in CM and EM if CD4+, and in EMRA if CD8+.

It was 5'RACE with constant-segment primers that produced the TCR alpha and TCR beta cDNA libraries, which carried sample barcodes and UMIs. TCRdb itself ran the 5' RACE reads through MiXCR, one entry per CDR3 protein. This sample yields 250,000 to 300,000 distinct CDR3 sequences, of which 15% are seen a single time; 22% belongs to the top ten. The V gene's germline CDR1 is GTSNPN and CDR2 SVGIG (reference sequence). After removal of 5 bases from V and 6 bases from J, the junction contained 7 bases not matched to a gene. CDR3 length: 14 residues. The sequenced sample was PBMCs or a T cell subset sorted from them (not recorded which). This clonotype was sampled from a man aged 18-30 years who had mild COVID-19 (a few samples of this study predate the infection). Cell type and time point are not known. The chain employs TRBV30 and TRBJ2-1; TRBD1 aligns across 10 bases. The CDR3: CAWAKDRGANEQFF. The DNA of the CDR3 is TGTGCCTGGGCCAAGGACAGGGGGGCCAATGAGCAGTTCTTC.